The 20 T cell receptor beta chains in this list originate from one sample, sequenced in a study of metastatic and nonmetastatic thyroid tumors. Patients underwent thyroid surgery, and none had received any treatment before it. From the PCR reads, TCRdb re-called clones with MiXCR. The table shows just under 60,000 clones, with around 15% occurring only once. Source material: blood. Source of these receptors: a male donor with papillary thyroid cancer or a benign thyroid nodule (not recorded which). Some clones in this sample may be carry-over from other donors' samples.

This clone was detected many times. The chain joins TRBV7-2 to TRBJ1-3; D remains ambiguous. Germline V gene sequence: CDR1 SGHTA, CDR2 FQGNSA. This CDR3 spans 12 amino acids. Between the trimmed V and J ends, which lost 5 bases and 4 bases, there was a span of 6 bases. The CDR3 DNA sequence: TGTGCCAGCAGCCTAGGAGGAAACACCATATATTTT. Its protein product is CASSLGGNTIYF.

In this sample, this clone turned up many times. The gene calls are TRBV11-2 and TRBJ1-4; a weak D match, TRBD1 (5 bases). This CDR3 has 15 amino acids. V dropped 4 bases and J dropped 7 bases, with 16 bases sitting between them. Per germline, CDR1 SGHAT and CDR2 FQNNGV. The CDR3 protein is CASSSGTSRAEKLFF. The DNA of the CDR3 is TGTGCCAGCAGCTCCGGGACCTCAAGGGCTGAAAAACTGTTTTTT.

The table lists this clone with many counts. The chain joins TRBV7-3 to TRBJ2-1; TRBD1 matches 11 bases. V was clipped by 4 bases and J by 9 bases; unmatched bases: 11. Germline V gene lookup returns CDR1 SGHTA and CDR2 FQGTGA. The CDR3 has 16 residues. CDR3 nucleotide sequence: TGTGCCAGCAGCTGGTCCGGGACAGGGGGATTCCGTGAGCAGTTCTTC. This gives the protein CASSWSGTGGFREQFF. Looking up the rest from reference TRBV7-3 and TRBJ2-1 gives the full variable domain: GAGVSQTPSNKVTEKGKYVELRCDPISGHTALYWYRQSLGQGPEFLIYFQGTGAADDSGLPNDRFFAVRPEGSVSTLKIQRTERGDSAVYLCASSWSGTGGFREQFFGPGTRLTVL.

The chain joins TRBV5-1 to TRBJ1-2; the D gene is possibly TRBD1 (5 bases). The CDR3 covers 11 residues. V lost 4 bases to trimming and J lost 8 bases, with 9 bases between them. Germline V gene data show CDR1 as SGHRS and CDR2 as YFSETQ. The CDR3 is CASSMWGGYTF. In nucleotides, the CDR3 is TGCGCCAGCAGCATGTGGGGGGGCTACACCTTC.

The sample holds many counts of this clone. J is TRBJ2-2 and V is TRBV10-3; a possible D gene is TRBD1 (6 bases). Germline CDR1 is ENHRY and CDR2 is SYGVKD. This CDR3 contains 11 residues. Trimming removed 10 bases from V and 7 bases from J, with 10 bases in between. Here the CDR3 DNA reads TGTGCCACCTCAGGGGACGGGGAGCTGTTTTTT. This codes for CATSGDGELFF.

This clone has ten or more counts. CDR3 in amino acids: CASSESRGEQYF. DNA for the CDR3: TGTGCCAGCTCAGAATCGCGGGGTGAGCAGTACTTC. The chain combines TRBV18 with TRBJ2-7; D is perhaps TRBD2 (6 bases). The germline V gene has CDR1 KGHSH and CDR2 LQKENI. The CDR3 has 12 residues. Trimming cost V 5 bases and J 7 bases, with 12 bases left between them.

The count of this clone is one. This rearrangement joins TRBV20-1 to TRBJ2-7, with TRBD2 identical over 11 bases. Germline CDR1 DFQATT, CDR2 SNEGSKA (reference sequence). V shed 5 bases, J shed 2 bases, and the junction held 8 bases outside the gene matches. The CDR3 has 15 amino acids. This chain's CDR3 is CSASPLAGGPYEQYF. Written as DNA, the CDR3 is TGCAGTGCTTCCCCATTAGCGGGAGGGCCCTACGAGCAGTACTTC.

In its sample, this clone was seen many times. This sequence joins TRBV7-2 and TRBJ1-6, with a possible D match to TRBD1 (6 bases). Germline V lookup: CDR1 SGHTA, CDR2 FQGNSA. Trimming pared 9 bases from V and 8 bases from J, leaving 14 bases between. The CDR3 is 13 residues long. CDR3 amino acids: CASNRASHSPLHF. In DNA, the CDR3 is TGTGCCAGTAACAGGGCAAGTCATTCACCCCTCCACTTT. Together with reference TRBV7-2 and TRBJ1-6, the CDR3 gives the full variable domain: GAGVSQSPSNKVTEKGKDVELRCDPISGHTALYWYRQSLGQGLEFLIYFQGNSAPDKSGLPSDRFSAERTGGSVSTLTIQRTQQEDSAVYLCASNRASHSPLHFGNGTRLTVT.

This clone was detected ten times or more. CDR3 DNA: TGTGCCAGCAGCCACAGGGGAGAAGCTTTCTTT. It codes for CASSHRGEAFF. The rearrangement joins TRBV6-1 to TRBJ1-1; the match to TRBD1 covers 7 bases. V lost 6 bases and J lost 8; bases outside the gene matches: 3. Germline-derived CDR1 and CDR2 are MNHNS and SASEGT. The CDR3 is 11 residues long.

This clone showed up many times. The chain carries TRBV9 and TRBJ2-3; TRBD2 matches at 13 bases. Germline loops: CDR1 SGDLS, CDR2 YYNGEE. Germline trimming cut 1 base from V and 1 base from J; bases unmatched to any gene: 12. The CDR3 length is 20 residues. CDR3 amino acids: CASSVKAQTSGGAGTDTQYF. DNA for the CDR3: TGTGCCAGCAGCGTAAAAGCCCAAACTAGCGGGGGGGCCGGCACAGATACGCAGTATTTT.

In this sample, this clone turned up many times. The DNA of the CDR3 is TGTGCCAGCAGTTTCAGGAACAATCAGCCCCAGCATTTT. Translated: CASSFRNNQPQHF. The chain carries TRBV27 and TRBJ1-5; unclear D gene. The germline V and J ends were trimmed by 3 bases and 3 bases, with 6 bases remaining between them. The CDR3 runs to 13 residues. The germline V gene encodes CDR1 MNHEY and CDR2 SMNVEV (reference sequence).

This clone has more than one count but fewer than ten. This chain links TRBV2 with TRBJ2-1, with D uncertain. CDR1 is SNHLY, CDR2 FYNNEI, per germline. This CDR3 has 15 residues. V lost 7 bases and J 4 bases, leaving 17 bases between the germline ends. The CDR3 region is CASNYESTAYNEQFF. The CDR3 DNA sequence: TGTGCCAGCAATTACGAAAGTACAGCATACAATGAGCAGTTCTTC.

This clone has at least ten counts. This chain links TRBV9 with TRBJ1-1; weak D call: TRBD1 (5 bases). Germline-derived CDR1 and CDR2 are SGDLS and YYNGEE. The CDR3 contains 12 residues. The germline V and J ends were trimmed by 4 bases and 8 bases, with 12 bases remaining between them. The CDR3 region has the DNA TGTGCCAGCAGCTCTGGGACTGACGAAGCTTTCTTT. The encoded protein is CASSSGTDEAFF.

This clone was counted at least ten times. The gene calls are TRBV25-1 and TRBJ2-2, with 12 bases identical to TRBD2. The CDR3 is 17 residues long. Germline trimming cut 4 bases from V and 6 bases from J; bases unmatched to any gene: 9. CDR1 and CDR2 from the germline V gene are MGHDK and SYGVNS. The CDR3 spells CASSVRLAGGASGELFF. The CDR3 DNA reads as TGTGCCAGCAGTGTTCGGCTAGCGGGAGGGGCGTCCGGGGAGCTGTTTTTT.

This clone has ten or more counts. At one end the junction does not follow the germline gene, possibly because of a read error. The CDR3 here is CASSPTGNQPQHF. The CDR3 DNA reads TGTGCCAGCTCACCAACAGGCAACCAGCCCCAGCATTTT. The chain is built from TRBV18 and TRBJ1-5; TRBD1 might be the D (5 bases). CDR1 and CDR2 from the germline V gene are KGHSH and LQKENI. CDR3 length: 13 residues.

This clone was detected only a few times. Mismatch with germline at one junction end may stem from a read error. The V gene is TRBV6-1, the J gene TRBJ2-2, with D perhaps matching TRBD1 (6 bases). Germline lookup yields CDR1 MNHNS and CDR2 SASEGT. The CDR3 runs to 15 residues. The CDR3 region is CASREGGWVTGDLFF. For the CDR3, the DNA is TGTGCCAGCAGAGAAGGGGGTTGGGTCACCGGGGACCTGTTTTTT.

To note about this clone: Since no conserved phenylalanine or tryptophan closes the CDR3, a read error is the likely cause. V and J are TRBV4-1 and TRBJ1-2, with 7 bases fitting TRBD1. Germline V gene sequence: CDR1 MGHRA, CDR2 YSYEKL. V lost 2 bases, J lost 0 bases, and 9 bases stayed unmatched. The CDR3 runs to 17 residues. CDR3 bases: TGCGCCAGCAGCCAAAGGACAGGTGCTGTGTCTAACTATGGCTACACCCTC. Amino acids: CASSQRTGAVSNYGYTL.

This clone was found many times. CDR3 loop: CASSPSRGDSGSPLHF. The CDR3 nucleotides read TGTGCCAGCTCACCCAGCCGAGGGGACTCCGGTTCACCCCTCCACTTT. The V call is TRBV18, the J call TRBJ1-6, with D possibly matching TRBD1 (5 bases). CDR3 length: 16 residues. Trimming left V 3 bases short and J 9 bases short, with 18 bases between. CDR1 is KGHSH, CDR2 LQKENI, per germline.

This clone was counted ten times or more. In nucleotides, the CDR3 is TGTGCCAGCAGCCCGGGACAGGGAGGCAACACTGAAGCTTTCTTT. It is translated as CASSPGQGGNTEAFF. The chain couples TRBV7-9 to TRBJ1-1; TRBD1 matches at 9 bases. J gave up 2 bases and V 5 bases, and 6 bases lay outside the gene matches. Germline CDR1 reads SEHNR; CDR2 reads FQNEAQ (reference sequence). There are 15 residues in the CDR3.

This clone appeared many times. This sequence joins TRBV14 and TRBJ2-2; possible D gene TRBD1, 5 bases. The CDR3 is made up of 15 amino acids. V gave up 1 base and J gave up 2 bases, with 8 bases separating them. Germline CDR1 reads SGHDN; CDR2 reads FVKESK. CDR3 loop: CASSQVGANTGELFF. DNA for the CDR3: TGTGCCAGCAGCCAAGTAGGGGCCAACACCGGGGAGCTGTTTTTT.